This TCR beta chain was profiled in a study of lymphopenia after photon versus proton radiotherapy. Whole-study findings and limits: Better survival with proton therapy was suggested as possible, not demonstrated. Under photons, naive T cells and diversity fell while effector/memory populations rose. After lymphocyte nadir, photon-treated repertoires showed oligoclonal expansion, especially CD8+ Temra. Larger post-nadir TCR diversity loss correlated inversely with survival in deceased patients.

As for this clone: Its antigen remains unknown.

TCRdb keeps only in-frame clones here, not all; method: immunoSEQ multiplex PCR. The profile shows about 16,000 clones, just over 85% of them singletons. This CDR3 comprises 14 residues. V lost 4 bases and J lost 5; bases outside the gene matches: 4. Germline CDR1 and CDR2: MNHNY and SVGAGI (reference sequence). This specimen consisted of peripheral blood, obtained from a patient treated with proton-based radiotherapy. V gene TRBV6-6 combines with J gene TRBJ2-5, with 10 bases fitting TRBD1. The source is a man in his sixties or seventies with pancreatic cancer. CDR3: CASSWTGGRETQYF. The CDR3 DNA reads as TGTGCCAGCAGTTGGACAGGGGGTAGGGAGACCCAGTACTTC.